Sequencing of this T cell receptor (beta chain) was carried out in a study of CD8 T cells in ankylosing spondylitis. Findings and limits, study-wide: Peripheral blood held disease-linked clones only at relatively low frequency, and these were CD8+. One TCR beta motif, made up of fewer than 10 highly homologous variants, appeared characteristic of ankylosing spondylitis blood.

TCR beta libraries were made by quantitative 5'-RACE with molecular barcodes. Each CDR3 protein gets one entry after TCRdb re-called the 5' RACE reads with MiXCR. The sample contains some 840,000 distinct CDR3 sequences, 12% of which appear only once. This clonotype was detected a few times. What it binds is unknown. Sequenced: blood, either unsorted or a sorted T cell fraction (not recorded which). The origin of this receptor is a male donor with ankylosing spondylitis.

In DNA, the CDR3 is TGCAGTGCCAGTAGGCTAGCCCCTTACGAGCAGTACTTC. Translated, it gives CSASRLAPYEQYF. This chain uses TRBV20-1 with TRBJ2-7, with D perhaps TRBD2 (5 bases). Germline V gives CDR1 DFQATT, CDR2 SNEGSKA (reference sequence). The V gene lost 6 bases and the J gene lost 4 bases, with 16 bases spanning the gap. There are 13 residues in the CDR3.